This T cell receptor beta chain is drawn from a study of blood T cell repertoires in COVID-19. The wider study: COVID-19 samples from acute and convalescent phases originated in the United States, Italy and Spain. The cDNA or gDNA used as material had been derived from T cells, B-cell-depleted T cells, or PBMCs.

V gave up 4 bases and J gave up 2 bases; unmatched junction bases: 8. The CDR3 consists of 15 residues. Germline V lookup: CDR1 SGHRS, CDR2 YFSETQ. The count of this clone is one. Authors' methods: For nucleated cells, counts were estimated from reference gene primer amplification. Here immunoSEQ multiplex PCR was the method, and the copy in TCRdb shows in-frame clones only, minus some. V, J and clone size derive from that table, while D and trimming were established from the DNA sequence. Among some 260,000 clones listed, 88% were seen once. Specimen: peripheral blood. This sequence originates from a human donor in a cohort sampled during active COVID-19. The chain couples TRBV5-1 to TRBJ1-2; 7 nucleotides match TRBD1. CDR3 amino acids: CASSDGTVRNYGYTF. DNA for the CDR3: TGCGCCAGCAGCGACGGGACAGTCAGAAACTATGGCTACACCTTC.